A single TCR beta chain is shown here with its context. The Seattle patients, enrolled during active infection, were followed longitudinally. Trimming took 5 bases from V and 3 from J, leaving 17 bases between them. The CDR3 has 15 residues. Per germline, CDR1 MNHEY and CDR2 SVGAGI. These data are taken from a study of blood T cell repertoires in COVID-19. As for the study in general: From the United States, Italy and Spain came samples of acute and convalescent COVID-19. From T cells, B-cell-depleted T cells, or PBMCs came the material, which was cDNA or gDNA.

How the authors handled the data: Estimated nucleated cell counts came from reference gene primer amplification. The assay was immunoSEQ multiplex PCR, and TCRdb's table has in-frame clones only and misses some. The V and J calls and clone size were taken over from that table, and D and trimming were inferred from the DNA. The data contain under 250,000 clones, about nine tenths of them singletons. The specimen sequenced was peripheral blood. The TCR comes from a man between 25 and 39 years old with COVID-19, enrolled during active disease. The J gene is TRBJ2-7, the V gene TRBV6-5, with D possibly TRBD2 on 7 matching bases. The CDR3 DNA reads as TGTGCCAGCAGTCTGGAAGGGGGGGGTATCTACGAGCAGTACTTC. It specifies CASSLEGGGIYEQYF.